Each of the 4 T cell receptor beta chains below was sequenced from the same sample in a study of T cell repertoires in cytomegalovirus infection. One entry per CDR3 protein, called by TCRdb with MiXCR from the reads. The table lists about 150,000 distinct CDR3 sequences, 17% of them singletons, with around 20% in the top ten. Sequencing input: CD8+ T cells from PBMCs. The source is a human donor in good health (CMV status not recorded). Some clones in this sample may be carry-over from other donors' samples.

The table lists this clonotype with a few counts. The chain recombines TRBV25-1 with TRBJ2-1, with 8 nucleotides matching TRBD1. V dropped 4 bases and J dropped 3; count of bases not matched to a gene: 5. CDR3 length: 15 amino acids. The germline CDR1 and CDR2 sequences are MGHDK and SYGVNS. CDR3 bases: TGTGCCAGCAGTGTAGGGACAGGTGGCTACAATGAGCAGTTCTTC. Encoded protein: CASSVGTGGYNEQFF.

The chain combines TRBV7-6 with TRBJ2-1; TRBD2 matches at 13 bases. The CDR3 extends over 18 amino acids. V lost 1 base and J lost 4; bases outside the gene matches: 7. Germline CDR1 SGHVS, CDR2 FNYEAQ. The CDR3 loop reads CASSLGTSGRPPYNEQFF. CDR3 nucleotides: TGTGCCAGCAGCTTAGGGACTAGCGGGAGACCCCCTTACAATGAGCAGTTCTTC.

The chain is built from TRBV4-2 and TRBJ2-7, with 9 bases identical to TRBD1. V was clipped by 1 base and J by 5 bases; unmatched bases: 6. The CDR3 loop spans 15 amino acids. Germline values: CDR1 LGHNA, CDR2 YNFKEQ. The CDR3 region has the DNA TGTGCCAGCAGCCAAGGGGACAGGGCAATCAACGAGCAGTACTTC. Translating gives CASSQGDRAINEQYF.

The rearrangement uses TRBV7-9 and TRBJ1-2; D might be TRBD1 (5 bases). This CDR3 is 14 amino acids long. Trimming took 2 bases from V and 6 from J, leaving 13 bases between them. CDR1 SEHNR and CDR2 FQNEAQ come from the germline V gene (reference sequence). DNA for the CDR3: TGTGCCAGCAGCTTAATGGCACCCAGGGATGGCTACACCTTC. It yields the protein CASSLMAPRDGYTF.